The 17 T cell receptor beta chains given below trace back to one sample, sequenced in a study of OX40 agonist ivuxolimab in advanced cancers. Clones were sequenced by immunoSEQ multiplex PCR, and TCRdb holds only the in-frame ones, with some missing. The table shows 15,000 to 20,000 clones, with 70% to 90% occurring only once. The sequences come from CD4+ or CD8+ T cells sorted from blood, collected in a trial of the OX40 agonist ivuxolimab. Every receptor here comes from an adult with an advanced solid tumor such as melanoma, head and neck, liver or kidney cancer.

For the CDR3, the DNA is TGTGCCAGCAGCTACGCCGAGGGCGGGACCTACGAGCAGTACTTC. Its protein product is CASSYAEGGTYEQYF. The chain uses TRBV6-1 and TRBJ2-7; the D gene is possibly TRBD2 (6 bases). In germline, CDR1 is MNHNS, CDR2 SASEGT. With 6 bases removed from V and 2 bases from J, the gap between germline ends came to 17 bases. This CDR3 has 15 residues.

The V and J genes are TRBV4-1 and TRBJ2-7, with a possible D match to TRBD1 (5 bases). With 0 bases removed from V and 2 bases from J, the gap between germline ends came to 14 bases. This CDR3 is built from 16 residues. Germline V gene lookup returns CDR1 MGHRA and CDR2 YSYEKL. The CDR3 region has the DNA TGCGCCAGCAGCCAAGATCCAGGGATCCCTACCTACGAGCAGTACTTC. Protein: CASSQDPGIPTYEQYF.

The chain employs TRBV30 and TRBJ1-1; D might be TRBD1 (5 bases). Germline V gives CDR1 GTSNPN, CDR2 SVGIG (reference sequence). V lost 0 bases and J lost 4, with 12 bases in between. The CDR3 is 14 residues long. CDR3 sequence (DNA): TGTGCCTGGAGTGTACTGGGGGGATTCACTGAAGCTTTCTTT. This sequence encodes CAWSVLGGFTEAFF.

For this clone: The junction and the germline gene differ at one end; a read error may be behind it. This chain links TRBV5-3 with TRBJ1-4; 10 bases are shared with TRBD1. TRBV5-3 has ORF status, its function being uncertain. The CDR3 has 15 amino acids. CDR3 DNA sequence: TGTGCCAGCAGCTCCTCCGGGACAGGGGACGAAAAACTGTTTTTT. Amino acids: CASSSSGTGDEKLFF.

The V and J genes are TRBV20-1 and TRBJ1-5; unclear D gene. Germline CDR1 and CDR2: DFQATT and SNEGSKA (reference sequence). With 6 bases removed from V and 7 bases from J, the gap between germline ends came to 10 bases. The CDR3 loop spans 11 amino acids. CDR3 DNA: TGCAGTGCCAGTAAGGGCCAGCCCCAGCATTTT. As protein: CSASKGQPQHF.

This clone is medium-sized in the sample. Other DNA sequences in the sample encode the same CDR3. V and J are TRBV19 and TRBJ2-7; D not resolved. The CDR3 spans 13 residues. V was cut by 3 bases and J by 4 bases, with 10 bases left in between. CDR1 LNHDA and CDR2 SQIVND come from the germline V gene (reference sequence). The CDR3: CASSIAEGYEQYF. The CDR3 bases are TGTGCCAGTAGTATCGCGGAAGGTTACGAGCAGTACTTC. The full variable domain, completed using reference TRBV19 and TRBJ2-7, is DGGITQSPKYLFRKEGQNVTLSCEQNLNHDAMYWYRQDPGQGLRLIYYSQIVNDFQKGDIAEGYSVSREKKESFPLTVTSAQKNPTAFYLCASSIAEGYEQYFGPGTRLTVT.

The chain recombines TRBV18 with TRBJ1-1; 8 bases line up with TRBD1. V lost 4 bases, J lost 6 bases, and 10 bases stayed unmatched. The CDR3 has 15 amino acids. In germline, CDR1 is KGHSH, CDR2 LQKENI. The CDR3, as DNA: TGTGCCAGCTCACAGCCGCGACAGGGGTTCGCTGAAGCTTTCTTT. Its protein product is CASSQPRQGFAEAFF.

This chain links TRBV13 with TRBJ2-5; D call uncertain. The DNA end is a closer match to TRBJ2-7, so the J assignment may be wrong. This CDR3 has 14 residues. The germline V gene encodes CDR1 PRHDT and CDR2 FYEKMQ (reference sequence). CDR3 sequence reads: CASTSVGFNYEQYF. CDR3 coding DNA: TGTGCCAGCACTTCGGTAGGGTTTAACTACGAGCAGTACTTC.

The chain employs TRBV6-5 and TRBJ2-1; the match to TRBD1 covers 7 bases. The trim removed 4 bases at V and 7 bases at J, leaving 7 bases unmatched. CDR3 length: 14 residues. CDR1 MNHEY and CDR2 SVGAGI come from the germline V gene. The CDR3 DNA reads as TGTGCCAGCAGTTGGTCAACAGGGGCGAATGAGCAGTTCTTC. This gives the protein CASSWSTGANEQFF.

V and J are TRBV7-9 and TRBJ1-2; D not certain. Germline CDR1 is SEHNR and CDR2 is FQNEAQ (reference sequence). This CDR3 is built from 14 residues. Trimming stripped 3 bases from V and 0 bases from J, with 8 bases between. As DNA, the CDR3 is TGTGCCAGCAGCTTGGGCAGGTCTAACTATGGCTACACCTTC. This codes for CASSLGRSNYGYTF.

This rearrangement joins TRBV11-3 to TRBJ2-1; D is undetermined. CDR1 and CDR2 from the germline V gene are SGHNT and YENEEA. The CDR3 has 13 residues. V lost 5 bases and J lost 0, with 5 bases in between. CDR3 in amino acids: CASSLGSYNEQFF. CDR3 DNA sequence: TGTGCCAGCAGCCTAGGCTCCTACAATGAGCAGTTCTTC. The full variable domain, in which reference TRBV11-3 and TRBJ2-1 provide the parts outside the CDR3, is EAGVVQSPRYKIIEKKQPVAFWCNPISGHNTLYWYLQNLGQGPELLIRYENEEAVDDSQLPKDRFSAERLKGVDSTLKIQPAELGDSAVYLCASSLGSYNEQFFGPGTRLTVL.

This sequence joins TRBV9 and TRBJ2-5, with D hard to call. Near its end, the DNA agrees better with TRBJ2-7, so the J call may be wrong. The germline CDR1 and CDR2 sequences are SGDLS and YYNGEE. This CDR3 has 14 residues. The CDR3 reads CASSVGLVGYEQYF. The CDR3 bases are TGTGCCAGCAGCGTAGGGCTAGTTGGCTACGAGCAGTACTTC.

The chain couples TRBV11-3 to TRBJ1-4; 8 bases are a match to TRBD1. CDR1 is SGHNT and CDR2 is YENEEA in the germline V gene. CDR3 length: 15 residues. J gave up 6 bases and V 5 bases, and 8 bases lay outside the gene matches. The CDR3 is CASSPPGGLDEKLFF. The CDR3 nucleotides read TGTGCCAGCAGCCCCCCAGGGGGCCTCGATGAAAAACTGTTTTTT.

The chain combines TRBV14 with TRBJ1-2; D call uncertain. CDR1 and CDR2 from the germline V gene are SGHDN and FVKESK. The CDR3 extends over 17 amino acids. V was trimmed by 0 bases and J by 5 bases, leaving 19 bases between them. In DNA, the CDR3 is TGTGCCAGCAGCCAAGAGCCCGGGCCGATTGGGCCATATGGCTACACCTTC. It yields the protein CASSQEPGPIGPYGYTF.

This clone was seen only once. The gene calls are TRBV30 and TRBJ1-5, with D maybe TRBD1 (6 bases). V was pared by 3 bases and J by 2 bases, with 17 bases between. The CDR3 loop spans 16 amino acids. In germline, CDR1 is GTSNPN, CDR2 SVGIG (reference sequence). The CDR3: CAWSLLAGGGNQPQHF. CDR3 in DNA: TGTGCCTGGAGCTTGTTGGCCGGGGGCGGCAATCAGCCCCAGCATTTT.

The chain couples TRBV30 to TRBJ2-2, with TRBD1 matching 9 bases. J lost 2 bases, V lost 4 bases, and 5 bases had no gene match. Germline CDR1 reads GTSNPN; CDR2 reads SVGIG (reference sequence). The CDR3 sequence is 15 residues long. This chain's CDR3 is CAWNRDRENTGELFF. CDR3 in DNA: TGTGCCTGGAATAGGGACAGGGAAAACACCGGGGAGCTGTTTTTT. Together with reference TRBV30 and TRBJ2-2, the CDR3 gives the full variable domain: SQTIHQWPATLVQPVGSPLSLECTVEGTSNPNLYWYRQAAGRGLQLLFYSVGIGQISSEVPQNLSASRPQDRQFILSSKKLLLSDSGFYLCAWNRDRENTGELFFGEGSRLTVL.

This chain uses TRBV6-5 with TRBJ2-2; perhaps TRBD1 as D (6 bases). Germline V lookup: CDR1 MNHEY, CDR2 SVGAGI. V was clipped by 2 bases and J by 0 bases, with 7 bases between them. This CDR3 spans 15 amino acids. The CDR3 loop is CASSYGQPNTGELFF. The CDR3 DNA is TGTGCCAGCAGTTACGGACAGCCGAACACCGGGGAGCTGTTTTTT.